Below are 24 T cell receptor beta chains sequenced from a single sample in a study of immune characteristics of hereditary and idiopathic chronic pancreatitis. The pancreas tissue came from patients undergoing total pancreatectomy with islet autotransplantation. Profiling relied on immunoSEQ multiplex PCR, and the TCRdb table lists in-frame clones only, not all of them. The repertoire holds some 15,000 clones, with more than 60% as singletons. Sequencing was done on a sample of pancreas tissue with hereditary chronic pancreatitis. These receptor sequences come from a human donor with chronic pancreatitis.

J is TRBJ2-2 and V is TRBV21-1; the table calls TRBD2, which could not be checked here. TRBV21-1 is a documented pseudogene. The CDR3 totals 16 residues. The CDR3 region has the DNA TGTGCCAGCAGCAAAGAAGGGACTTCATTTACCGGGGAGCTGTTTTTT. It encodes CASSKEGTSFTGELFF.

This chain uses TRBV19 with TRBJ2-1; 8 nucleotides match TRBD2. This CDR3 is 16 amino acids long. The germline V gene has CDR1 LNHDA and CDR2 SQIVND (reference sequence). J lost 0 bases, V lost 3 bases, and 4 bases had no gene match. The CDR3 here is CASSITGGPSYNEQFF. CDR3 sequence (DNA): TGTGCCAGTAGTATTACGGGAGGGCCCTCCTACAATGAGCAGTTCTTC. Drawing the rest from reference TRBV19 and TRBJ2-1, the complete variable domain is DGGITQSPKYLFRKEGQNVTLSCEQNLNHDAMYWYRQDPGQGLRLIYYSQIVNDFQKGDIAEGYSVSREKKESFPLTVTSAQKNPTAFYLCASSITGGPSYNEQFFGPGTRLTVL.

V is TRBV4-2 and J is TRBJ2-7; no firm D call. The CDR3 extends over 13 amino acids. The germline gives CDR1 LGHNA, CDR2 YNFKEQ. V dropped 0 bases and J dropped 3 bases, with 6 bases sitting between them. As DNA, the CDR3 is TGTGCCAGCAGCCAAGATGGCTTCTACGAGCAGTACTTC. This sequence encodes CASSQDGFYEQYF.

The V gene is TRBV5-4, the J gene TRBJ2-7, with no clear D. The length of the CDR3 is 14 residues. Germline CDR1 reads SGHNT; CDR2 reads YYREEE (reference sequence). Trimming pared 1 base from V and 3 bases from J, leaving 11 bases between. CDR3 loop: CASSLPGQVYEQYF. The CDR3, as DNA: TGTGCCAGCAGCTTGCCCGGGCAGGTCTACGAGCAGTACTTC. Drawing the rest from reference TRBV5-4 and TRBJ2-7, the complete variable domain is ETGVTQSPTHLIKTRGQQVTLRCSSQSGHNTVSWYQQALGQGPQFIFQYYREEENGRGNFPPRFSGLQFPNYSSELNVNALELDDSALYLCASSLPGQVYEQYFGPGTRLTVT.

CDR3 protein: CASSIRKAVGGRWTEAFF. The CDR3 DNA is TGTGCCAGTAGTATCCGAAAAGCTGTAGGGGGTCGGTGGACTGAAGCTTTCTTT. The chain couples TRBV19 to TRBJ1-1, with a possible D match to TRBD1 (6 bases). Germline lookup yields CDR1 LNHDA and CDR2 SQIVND (reference sequence). V was cut by 3 bases and J by 5 bases, with 25 bases left in between. The CDR3 contains 18 residues.

This clone has more than one count but fewer than ten. The rearrangement links TRBV18 to TRBJ1-2; D is undetermined. The ends were cut back, 6 bases at V and 9 bases at J, with 14 bases in the middle. CDR3 length: 12 residues. From germline, CDR1 is KGHSH and CDR2 LQKENI. The CDR3 DNA sequence: TGTGCCAGCTCGGCAGCCGATCGGAGCTACACCTTC. Encoded protein: CASSAADRSYTF.

V and J are TRBV6-1 and TRBJ2-7; 11 bases fit TRBD1. Germline CDR1 reads MNHNS; CDR2 reads SASEGT. The ends lost 6 bases at V and 4 bases at J; junction bases unmatched: 11. The CDR3 consists of 16 residues. The CDR3 reads CASSEIPGTGGYEQYF. Here the CDR3 DNA reads TGTGCCAGCAGCGAAATCCCCGGGACAGGGGGTTACGAGCAGTACTTC.

This clone was seen a few times. J is TRBJ2-1 and V is TRBV5-1; D call uncertain. V lost 0 bases and J lost 5, with 3 bases in between. CDR1 and CDR2 (germline): SGHRS, YFSETQ. The CDR3 is 12 amino acids. CDR3 loop: CASSLVDNEQFF. CDR3 coding DNA: TGCGCCAGCAGCTTGGTTGACAATGAGCAGTTCTTC.

By share of the sample, this clone is medium-sized. The V gene is TRBV27, the J gene TRBJ1-5; TRBD1 is a possible D gene (6 bases). This CDR3 region has 14 residues. Trimming cost V 6 bases and J 7 bases, with 16 bases left between them. Germline V lookup: CDR1 MNHEY, CDR2 SMNVEV (reference sequence). The CDR3 coding sequence is TGTGCCAGCAGCCCCCCCGGAGGGGGACAGCCCCAGCATTTT. Amino acid sequence: CASSPPGGGQPQHF.

The chain uses TRBV5-4 and TRBJ2-5, with D perhaps matching TRBD1 or TRBD2 (6 bases each). The CDR3 runs to 14 residues. Trimming shortened V by 4 bases and J by 1 base, and 11 bases separated the two germline ends. The V gene's germline CDR1 is SGHNT and CDR2 YYREEE (reference sequence). The CDR3 DNA reads TGTGCCAGCAGCCTAGGGGGGCCCCAAGAGACCCAGTACTTC. It codes for CASSLGGPQETQYF. The variable domain in full, completed from reference TRBV5-4 and TRBJ2-5, reads ETGVTQSPTHLIKTRGQQVTLRCSSQSGHNTVSWYQQALGQGPQFIFQYYREEENGRGNFPPRFSGLQFPNYSSELNVNALELDDSALYLCASSLGGPQETQYFGPGTRLLVL.

This chain joins TRBV19 and TRBJ2-2; TRBD2 matches at 13 bases. J gave up 7 bases and V 6 bases, and 8 bases lay outside the gene matches. The CDR3 is 16 residues long. CDR1 LNHDA and CDR2 SQIVND come from the germline V gene (reference sequence). The CDR3 DNA reads as TGTGCCAGTAGCGGACTAGCGGGAGTTTTGAACGGGGAGCTGTTTTTT. Translated: CASSGLAGVLNGELFF.

The CDR3 DNA reads TGTGCCAGTAGTGTCCGCCCCGGGACAGAGTTTAACTATGGCTACACCTTC. Residues: CASSVRPGTEFNYGYTF. This sequence joins TRBV19 and TRBJ1-2, with 7 bases identical to TRBD1. V was pared by 5 bases and J by 1 base, with 13 bases of the junction left unmatched. Germline V gene sequence: CDR1 LNHDA, CDR2 SQIVND (reference sequence). The CDR3 is 17 amino acids.

The V and J genes are TRBV5-8 and TRBJ2-1; D is unclear. This CDR3 contains 12 residues. Germline lookup yields CDR1 SGHTS and CDR2 YDEGEE. V was pared by 5 bases and J by 9 bases, with 12 bases between. The CDR3 region is CASSFLGSEQFF. The DNA for the CDR3 is TGTGCCAGCAGTTTCCTGGGAAGTGAGCAGTTCTTC.

The rearrangement links TRBV2 to TRBJ2-2, with 8 bases that match TRBD1. The germline CDR1 and CDR2 sequences are SNHLY and FYNNEI. The CDR3 runs to 13 residues. CDR3 sequence reads: CARQGSYTGELFF. The DNA for the CDR3 is TGTGCGCGACAGGGGTCCTACACCGGGGAGCTGTTTTTT.

The chain combines TRBV7-6 with TRBJ2-1; no definite D call. The CDR3 length is 12 residues. V lost 3 bases to trimming and J lost 8 bases, with 8 bases between them. Germline assignment: CDR1 SGHVS and CDR2 FNYEAQ. This chain's CDR3 is CASSLYLDEQFF. The CDR3 DNA follows: TGTGCCAGCAGCTTGTACTTGGATGAGCAGTTCTTC.

This sequence joins TRBV3-1 (or the pseudogene TRBV3-2) and TRBJ1-1; no reliable D call. The CDR3 totals 16 residues. Trimming cost V 3 bases and J 0 bases, with 14 bases left between them. Germline values: CDR1 LGHDT, CDR2 YNNKEL (reference sequence). CDR3 sequence reads: CASSQGSTLVNTEAFF. The CDR3 DNA reads TGTGCCAGCAGCCAGGGATCTACCCTGGTGAACACTGAAGCTTTCTTT.

The chain joins TRBV28 to TRBJ2-1; TRBD1 matches 9 bases. Germline-derived CDR1 and CDR2 are MDHEN and SYDVKM. The CDR3 is 13 amino acids. Trimming cost V 8 bases and J 8 bases; bases outside gene matches: 7. The CDR3 nucleotides read TGTGCCAGCTGGAGACAGGGGGTACATGAGCAGTTCTTC. Its translation is CASWRQGVHEQFF.

The chain recombines TRBV7-2 with TRBJ2-7, with D perhaps matching TRBD1 (6 bases). V was shortened by 2 bases and J by 2 bases, with 10 bases between the two germline ends. Germline V CDR1 and CDR2: SGHTA, FQGNSA. The length of the CDR3 is 14 residues. The CDR3 DNA follows: TGTGCCAGCAGCTTACGAGGGGACACCTACGAGCAGTACTTC. Amino acids: CASSLRGDTYEQYF.

This clone showed up just once. The chain couples TRBV10-3 to TRBJ2-7, with 7 bases fitting TRBD1. J gave up 6 bases and V 0 bases, and 8 bases lay outside the gene matches. Germline V gives CDR1 ENHRY, CDR2 SYGVKD. The CDR3 extends over 15 amino acids. In DNA form, the CDR3 reads TGTGCCATCAGTGAGTCGATTGGGACAGTAATCGAGCAGTACTTC. Its protein is CAISESIGTVIEQYF.

The rearrangement links TRBV30 to TRBJ2-7; tentative D call: TRBD2 (6 bases). In germline, CDR1 is GTSNPN, CDR2 SVGIG (reference sequence). The CDR3 extends over 13 amino acids. V was trimmed by 2 bases and J by 3 bases, leaving 11 bases between them. CDR3 sequence (DNA): TGTGCCTGGAGTTGGCGGGATGACTACGAGCAGTACTTC. Residues: CAWSWRDDYEQYF.

The gene calls are TRBV7-6 and TRBJ2-2, with D perhaps being TRBD1 or TRBD2 (5 bases each). Germline assignment: CDR1 SGHVS and CDR2 FNYEAQ. Trimming cost V 9 bases and J 7 bases, with 12 bases left between them. The length of the CDR3 is 12 residues. CDR3 nucleotides: TGTGCCAGTGGGGGAGATGGCGGGGAGCTGTTTTTT. Translation gives CASGGDGGELFF.

This clone has a handful of counts. The V and J genes are TRBV6-1 and TRBJ2-6, with D perhaps TRBD2 (5 bases). The CDR3 loop spans 15 amino acids. Per germline, CDR1 MNHNS and CDR2 SASEGT. Trimming took 3 bases from V and 2 from J, leaving 8 bases between them. In nucleotides, the CDR3 is TGTGCCAGCAGTGAGGAGGCAGCTGGGGCCAACGTCCTGACTTTC. It specifies CASSEEAAGANVLTF.

The rearrangement joins TRBV3-1 (or the pseudogene TRBV3-2) to TRBJ2-3; D remains unclear. The germline V gene has CDR1 LGHDT and CDR2 YNNKEL (reference sequence). The V end was cut by 4 bases, the J end by 1 base, with 15 bases between. This CDR3 comprises 16 residues. The CDR3 protein is CASSRGLGLRTDTQYF. The CDR3, as DNA: TGTGCCAGCAGCCGAGGATTGGGTCTTCGCACAGATACGCAGTATTTT.

The V and J genes are TRBV6-4 and TRBJ2-2; D remains ambiguous. V was trimmed by 3 bases and J by 1 base, leaving 6 bases between them. The CDR3 sequence is 14 residues long. CDR1 is MRHNA and CDR2 is SNTAGT in the germline V gene. CDR3 coding DNA: TGTGCCAGCAGTGAAGGGCAGAACACCGGGGAGCTGTTTTTT. It translates to CASSEGQNTGELFF.